Sequencing of this T cell receptor (beta chain) was carried out in a study of blood T cells in healthy people across ages. This clonotype was recorded a few times. Its antigen is as yet unknown. CDR3 length: 16 amino acids. With V trimmed by 1 base and J by 6 bases, 7 bases remained unmatched. Germline V gene lookup returns CDR1 MDHEN and CDR2 SYDVKM. Notes on the study in general: The study found more naive CD4+ cells and higher diversity in long-lived than aged donors. Any conclusive comparison of naive versus antigen-experienced cells was prevented by using unsorted PBMCs. As age increased, TCR beta diversity per million T cells fell in a roughly linear fashion.

A second PCR of roughly 7 to 11 cycles used a sample-barcoded 5' primer and a J-beta primer mix. The authors tagged each cDNA molecule using a template-switch adaptor with 12 random nucleotides. In TCRdb, the 5' RACE reads were re-called with MiXCR into one record per CDR3 protein. Of under 2,000,000 distinct CDR3 sequences listed, less than 50% are singletons. The chain employs TRBV28 and TRBJ2-7; 12 nucleotides match TRBD1. The sequenced sample was blood. The receptor was isolated from a woman in her forties in good health. The CDR3 DNA reads as TGTGCCAGCAGTTTATTATCAGGGACAGGGGGCGGCGAGCAGTACTTC. It codes for CASSLLSGTGGGEQYF.